The clone carrying this T cell receptor (beta chain) came up a few times. Antigen: not known. This record belongs to a study of cytomegalovirus exposure and HLA in healthy donors. Study-wide results and caveats: The study carried out a later analysis of TCR beta sequences. It associated approximately 15,000 of them with specific HLA alleles at a false discovery rate of 0.05. According to a later analysis, most TCR beta chains associated with CMV appeared HLA-restricted. Roughly even sequencing depth across donors was the assumption behind the presence/absence analyses. About 87% or about 30% of the time was how often most TCR beta V segments were productive, according to an earlier analysis.

Germline assignment: CDR1 LGHNA and CDR2 YNFKEQ. V was clipped by 0 bases and J by 7 bases; unmatched bases: 5. The CDR3 contains 15 residues. The PCR had 60 Vbeta and 13 Jbeta primers. Clones were read by immunoSEQ multiplex PCR, and TCRdb kept only the in-frame ones, dropping some. The profile shows 150,000 or so clones, more than 75% of them singletons. This receptor was taken from a woman aged 35 to 49 in good health and CMV-seronegative. The sequencing input was PBMCs. The chain joins TRBV4-2 to TRBJ2-1, with 8 nucleotides matching TRBD2. For the CDR3, the DNA is TGTGCCAGCAGCCAAGAAGTCGGGGGGGCGAATGAGCAGTTCTTC. Translating gives CASSQEVGGANEQFF.